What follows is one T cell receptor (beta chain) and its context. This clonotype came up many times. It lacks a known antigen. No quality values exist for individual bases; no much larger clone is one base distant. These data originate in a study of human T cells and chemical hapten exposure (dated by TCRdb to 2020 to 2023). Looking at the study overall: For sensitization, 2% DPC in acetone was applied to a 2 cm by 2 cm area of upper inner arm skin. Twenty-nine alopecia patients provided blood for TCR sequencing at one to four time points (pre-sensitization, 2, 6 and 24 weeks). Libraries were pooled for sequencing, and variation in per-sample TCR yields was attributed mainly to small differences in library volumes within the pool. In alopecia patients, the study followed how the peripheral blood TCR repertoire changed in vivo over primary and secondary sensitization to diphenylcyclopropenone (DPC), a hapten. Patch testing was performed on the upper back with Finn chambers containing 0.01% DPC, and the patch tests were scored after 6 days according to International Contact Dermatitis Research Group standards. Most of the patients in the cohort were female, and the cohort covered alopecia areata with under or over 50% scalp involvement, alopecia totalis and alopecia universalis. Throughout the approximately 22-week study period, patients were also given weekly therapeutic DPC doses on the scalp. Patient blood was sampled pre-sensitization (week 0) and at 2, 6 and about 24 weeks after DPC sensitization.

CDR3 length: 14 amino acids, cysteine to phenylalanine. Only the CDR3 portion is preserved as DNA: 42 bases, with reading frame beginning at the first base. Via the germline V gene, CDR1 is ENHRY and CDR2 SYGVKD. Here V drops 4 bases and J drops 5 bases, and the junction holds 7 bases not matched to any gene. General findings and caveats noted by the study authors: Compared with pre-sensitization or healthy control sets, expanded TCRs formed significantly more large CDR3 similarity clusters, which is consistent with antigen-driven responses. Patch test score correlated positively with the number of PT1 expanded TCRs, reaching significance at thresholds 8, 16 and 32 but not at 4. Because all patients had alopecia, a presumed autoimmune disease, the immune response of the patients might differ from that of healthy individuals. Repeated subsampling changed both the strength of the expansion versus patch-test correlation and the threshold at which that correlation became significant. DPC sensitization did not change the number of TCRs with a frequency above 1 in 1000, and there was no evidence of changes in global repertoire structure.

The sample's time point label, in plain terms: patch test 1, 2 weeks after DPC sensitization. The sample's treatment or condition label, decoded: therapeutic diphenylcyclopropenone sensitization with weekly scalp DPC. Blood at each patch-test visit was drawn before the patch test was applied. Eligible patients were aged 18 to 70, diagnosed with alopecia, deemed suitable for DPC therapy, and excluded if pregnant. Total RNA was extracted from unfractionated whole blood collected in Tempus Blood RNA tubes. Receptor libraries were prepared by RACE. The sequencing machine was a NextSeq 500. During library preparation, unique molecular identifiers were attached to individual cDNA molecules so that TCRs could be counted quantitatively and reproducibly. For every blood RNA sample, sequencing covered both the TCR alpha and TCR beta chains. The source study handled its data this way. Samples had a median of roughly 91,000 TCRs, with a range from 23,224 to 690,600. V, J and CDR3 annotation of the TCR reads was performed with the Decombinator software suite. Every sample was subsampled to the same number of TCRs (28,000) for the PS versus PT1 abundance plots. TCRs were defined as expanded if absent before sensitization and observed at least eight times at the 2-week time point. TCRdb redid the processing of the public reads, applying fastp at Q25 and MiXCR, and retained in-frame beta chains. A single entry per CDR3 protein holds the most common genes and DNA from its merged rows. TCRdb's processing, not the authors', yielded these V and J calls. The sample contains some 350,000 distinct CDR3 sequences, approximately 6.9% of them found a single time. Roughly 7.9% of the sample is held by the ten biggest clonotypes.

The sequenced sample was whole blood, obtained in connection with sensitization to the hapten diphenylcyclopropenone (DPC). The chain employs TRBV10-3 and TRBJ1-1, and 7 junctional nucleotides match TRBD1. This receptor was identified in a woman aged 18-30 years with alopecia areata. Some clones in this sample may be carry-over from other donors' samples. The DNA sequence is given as TGTGCCATCAGTGCAAAGGGGGCTTCGACTGAAGCTTTCTTT. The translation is CAISAKGASTEAFF.